This TCR beta chain was found in a study of blood T cell repertoires in COVID-19. On the study more broadly: T cells, B-cell-depleted T cells, or PBMCs provided the cDNA or gDNA that served as material.

Assay used: immunoSEQ multiplex PCR; TCRdb lists only in-frame clones, some missing. The sample shows 35,000 to 50,000 clones, 90% of them seen only once. The CDR3 runs 11 residues. Trimming stripped 2 bases from V and 4 bases from J, with 3 bases between. The sequenced material came from peripheral blood. This TCR was sampled from a man aged 50 to 60 with active COVID-19. J is TRBJ2-7 and V is TRBV23-1; D ambiguous. TRBV23-1 is recorded as an ORF, its role being uncertain. This CDR3 is CASSQPYEQYF. The CDR3 DNA reads as TGCGCCAGCAGTCAACCGTACGAGCAGTACTTC.